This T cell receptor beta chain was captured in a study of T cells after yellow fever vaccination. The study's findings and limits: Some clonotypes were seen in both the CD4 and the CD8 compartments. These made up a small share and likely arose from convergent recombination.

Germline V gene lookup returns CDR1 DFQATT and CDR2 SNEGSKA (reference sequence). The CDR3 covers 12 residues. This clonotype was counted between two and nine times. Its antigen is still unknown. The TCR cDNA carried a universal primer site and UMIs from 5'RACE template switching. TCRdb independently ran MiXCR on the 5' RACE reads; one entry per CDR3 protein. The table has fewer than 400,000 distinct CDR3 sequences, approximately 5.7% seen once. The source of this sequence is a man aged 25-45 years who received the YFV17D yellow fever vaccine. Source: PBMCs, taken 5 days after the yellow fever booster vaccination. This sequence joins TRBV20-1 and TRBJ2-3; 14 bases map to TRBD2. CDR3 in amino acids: CGGTSGSYTQYF. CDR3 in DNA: TGCGGGGGGACTAGCGGGAGTTATACGCAGTATTTT.